These 8 T cell receptor beta chains originate from one sample sequenced in a study of early T cells in non-severe SARS-CoV-2 infection. MiXCR was run by TCRdb on the 5' RACE reads, yielding one entry per CDR3 protein. The sample holds about 53,000 distinct CDR3 sequences; 10% to 15% are singletons and the top ten take approximately 2.5%. The sample here was whole blood, taken at baseline. These receptors came from an adult who was a healthcare worker with PCR-confirmed SARS-CoV-2 infection or an uninfected control (not recorded which).

In its sample, this clonotype was seen a few times. The chain has TRBV7-2 and TRBJ2-7, with 10 nucleotides matching TRBD2. This CDR3 has 15 amino acids. In germline, CDR1 is SGHTA, CDR2 FQGNSA. The trim removed 5 bases at V and 7 bases at J, leaving 11 bases unmatched. The CDR3 protein is CASSAPLGLAREQYF. The CDR3 DNA reads as TGTGCCAGCAGCGCACCCCTGGGACTAGCGAGAGAGCAGTACTTC.

There are a few counts of this clonotype. The chain links TRBV20-1 to TRBJ2-3, with D unclear. Germline assignment: CDR1 DFQATT and CDR2 SNEGSKA (reference sequence). The CDR3 runs 13 residues. The V and J ends lost 1 base and 7 bases respectively, with 12 bases between them. The CDR3 DNA reads as TGCAGTGCTAGAGGCGATAGATTGTATACGCAGTATTTT. It codes for CSARGDRLYTQYF.

This clonotype was seen repeatedly, ten times or more. This chain links TRBV27 with TRBJ2-7; TRBD1 aligns across 9 bases. The CDR3 has 17 amino acids. CDR1 and CDR2 (germline): MNHEY, SMNVEV (reference sequence). V trimming: 2 bases; J trimming: 2 bases; junction bases outside the gene matches: 10. CDR3 bases: TGTGCCAGCAGTTTAAATGAACCGGGACAGGGCACCTACGAGCAGTACTTC. Its translation is CASSLNEPGQGTYEQYF.

V gene TRBV5-4 combines with J gene TRBJ2-1, with 11 bases lining up with TRBD2. CDR1 and CDR2 (germline): SGHNT, YYREEE (reference sequence). The CDR3 totals 18 residues. The junction had 6 bases not matched to a gene; V was cut back by 0 bases and J by 1 base. CDR3 DNA: TGTGCCAGCAGCTTGGGACTAGCGGGAAAGTTATCCTACAATGAGCAGTTCTTC. It encodes CASSLGLAGKLSYNEQFF.

V is TRBV11-2 and J is TRBJ2-5; 11 bases agree with TRBD1. The CDR3 length is 15 residues. The V gene end was trimmed by 1 base and the J gene end by 4 bases; junction bases not matched to a gene: 2. Germline values: CDR1 SGHAT, CDR2 FQNNGV. CDR3 coding DNA: TGTGCCAGCAGCTTAGCCGGGACAGGGGGAGAGACCCAGTACTTC. The encoded protein is CASSLAGTGGETQYF.

This clonotype has only a few counts. The chain links TRBV29-1 to TRBJ2-1; D tentatively fits TRBD1 or TRBD2 (5 bases each). The CDR3 spans 11 residues. Between the trimmed V and J ends, which lost 7 bases and 5 bases, there was a span of 9 bases. Germline V gene lookup returns CDR1 SQVTM and CDR2 ANQGSEA. DNA of the CDR3: TGCAGCGGGGACGGGAACAATGAGCAGTTCTTC. This translates into CSGDGNNEQFF.

V gene TRBV11-3 combines with J gene TRBJ1-5; 8 nucleotides align to TRBD1. Trimming at V came to 2 bases and at J to 2 bases, leaving 17 bases not matched to a gene. The CDR3 extends over 20 amino acids. The germline gives CDR1 SGHNT, CDR2 YENEEA. DNA of the CDR3: TGTGCCAGCAGCTTACTTCGCCGACAGGGGACCAGGGGTGGCAATCAGCCCCAGCATTTT. This encodes CASSLLRRQGTRGGNQPQHF. Filled out from reference TRBV11-3 and TRBJ1-5, the complete variable domain reads EAGVVQSPRYKIIEKKQPVAFWCNPISGHNTLYWYLQNLGQGPELLIRYENEEAVDDSQLPKDRFSAERLKGVDSTLKIQPAELGDSAVYLCASSLLRRQGTRGGNQPQHFGDGTRLSIL.

In its sample, this clonotype was seen a few times. V is TRBV20-1 and J is TRBJ2-3; TRBD2 matches 15 bases. CDR3 length: 15 residues. CDR1 and CDR2 from the germline V gene are DFQATT and SNEGSKA (reference sequence). Trimming took 6 bases from V and 4 from J; bases not matched to a gene: 5. The CDR3 is CSARTSGRAADTQYF. DNA for the CDR3: TGCAGTGCCCGGACTAGCGGGAGGGCCGCAGATACGCAGTATTTT.